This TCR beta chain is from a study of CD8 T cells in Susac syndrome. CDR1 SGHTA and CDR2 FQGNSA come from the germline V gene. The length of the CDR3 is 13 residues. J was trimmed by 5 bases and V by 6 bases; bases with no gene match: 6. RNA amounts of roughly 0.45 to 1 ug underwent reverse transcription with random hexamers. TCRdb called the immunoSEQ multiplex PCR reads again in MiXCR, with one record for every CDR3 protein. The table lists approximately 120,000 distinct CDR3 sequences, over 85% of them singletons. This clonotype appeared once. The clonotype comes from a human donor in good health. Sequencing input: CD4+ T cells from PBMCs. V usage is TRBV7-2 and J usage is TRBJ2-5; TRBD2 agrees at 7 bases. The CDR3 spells CASSPTSFETQYF. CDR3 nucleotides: TGTGCCAGCAGTCCGACTAGCTTCGAGACCCAGTACTTC.